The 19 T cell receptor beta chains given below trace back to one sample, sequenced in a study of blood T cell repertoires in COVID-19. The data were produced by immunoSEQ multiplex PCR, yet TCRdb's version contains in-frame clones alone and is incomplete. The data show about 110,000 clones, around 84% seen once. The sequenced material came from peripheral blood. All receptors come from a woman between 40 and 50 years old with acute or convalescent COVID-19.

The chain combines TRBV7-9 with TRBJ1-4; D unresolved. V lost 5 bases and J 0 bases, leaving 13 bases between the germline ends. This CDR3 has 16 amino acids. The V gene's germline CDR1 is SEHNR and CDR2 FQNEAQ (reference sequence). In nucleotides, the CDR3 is TGTGCCAGCAGCGCAACGCTCGAGGCAACTAATGAAAAACTGTTTTTT. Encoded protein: CASSATLEATNEKLFF.

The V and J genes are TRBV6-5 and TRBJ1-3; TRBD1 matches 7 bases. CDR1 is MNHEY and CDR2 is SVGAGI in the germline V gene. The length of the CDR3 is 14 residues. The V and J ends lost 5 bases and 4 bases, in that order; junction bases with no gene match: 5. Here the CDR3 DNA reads TGTGCCAGCAGTCCGACAGGGCACGGAAACACCATATATTTT. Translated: CASSPTGHGNTIYF.

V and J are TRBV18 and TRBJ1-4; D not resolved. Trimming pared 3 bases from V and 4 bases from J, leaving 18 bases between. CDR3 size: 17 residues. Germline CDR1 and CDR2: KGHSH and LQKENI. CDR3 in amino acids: CASSPTAQVSLNEKLFF. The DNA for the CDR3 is TGTGCCAGCTCACCCACCGCCCAGGTTTCTCTTAATGAAAAACTGTTTTTT.

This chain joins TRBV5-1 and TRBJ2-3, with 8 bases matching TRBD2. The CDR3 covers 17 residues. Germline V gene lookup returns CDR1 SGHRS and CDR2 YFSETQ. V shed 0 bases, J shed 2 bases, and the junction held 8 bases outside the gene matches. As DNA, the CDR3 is TGCGCCAGCAGCTTGGGATGGGCGGGGGGCCTCACAGATACGCAGTATTTT. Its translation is CASSLGWAGGLTDTQYF.

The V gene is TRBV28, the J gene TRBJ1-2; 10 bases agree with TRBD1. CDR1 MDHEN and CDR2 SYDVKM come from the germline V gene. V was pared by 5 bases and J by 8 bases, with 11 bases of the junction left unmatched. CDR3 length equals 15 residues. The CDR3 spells CASSGADRGRGGYTF. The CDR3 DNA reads TGTGCCAGCAGTGGTGCTGACAGGGGGCGCGGAGGCTACACCTTC.

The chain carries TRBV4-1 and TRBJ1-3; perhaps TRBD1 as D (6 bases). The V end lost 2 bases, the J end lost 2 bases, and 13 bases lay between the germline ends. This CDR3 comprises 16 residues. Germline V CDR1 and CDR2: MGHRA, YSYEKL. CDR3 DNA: TGCGCCAGCAGCCAAAAGATACAGGGAACTGGAAACACCATATATTTT. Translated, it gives CASSQKIQGTGNTIYF.

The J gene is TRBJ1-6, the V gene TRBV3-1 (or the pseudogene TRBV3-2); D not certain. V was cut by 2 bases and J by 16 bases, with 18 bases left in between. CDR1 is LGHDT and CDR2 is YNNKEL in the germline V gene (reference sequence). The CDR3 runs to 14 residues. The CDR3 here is CASSQSRGAFHLHF. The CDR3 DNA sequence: TGTGCCAGCAGCCAATCCCGGGGAGCTTTCCATCTCCACTTT.

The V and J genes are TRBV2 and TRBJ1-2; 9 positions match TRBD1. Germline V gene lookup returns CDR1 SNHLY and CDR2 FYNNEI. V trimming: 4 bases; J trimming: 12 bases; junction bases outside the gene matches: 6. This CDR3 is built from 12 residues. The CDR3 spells CASSAEQGANTF. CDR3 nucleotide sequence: TGTGCCAGCAGTGCTGAACAGGGGGCGAACACCTTC.

Written as DNA, the CDR3 is TGTGCCAGCAGCCAATTTAGCTTGGATACGCAGTATTTT. Its translation is CASSQFSLDTQYF. The gene calls are TRBV3-1 (or the pseudogene TRBV3-2) and TRBJ2-3, with D unclear. V was shortened by 2 bases and J by 6 bases, with 9 bases between the two germline ends. CDR1 and CDR2 from the germline V gene are LGHDT and YNNKEL (reference sequence). This CDR3 has 13 residues.

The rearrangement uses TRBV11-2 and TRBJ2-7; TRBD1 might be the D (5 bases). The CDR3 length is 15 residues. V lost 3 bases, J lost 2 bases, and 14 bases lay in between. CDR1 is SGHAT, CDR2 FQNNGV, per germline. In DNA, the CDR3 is TGTGCCAGCAGCTTGATCTCATGGGGCGCCTACGAGCAGTACTTC. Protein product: CASSLISWGAYEQYF. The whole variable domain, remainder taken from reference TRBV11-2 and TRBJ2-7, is EAGVAQSPRYKIIEKRQSVAFWCNPISGHATLYWYQQILGQGPKLLIQFQNNGVVDDSQLPKDRFSAERLKGVDSTLKIQPAKLEDSAVYLCASSLISWGAYEQYFGPGTRLTVT.

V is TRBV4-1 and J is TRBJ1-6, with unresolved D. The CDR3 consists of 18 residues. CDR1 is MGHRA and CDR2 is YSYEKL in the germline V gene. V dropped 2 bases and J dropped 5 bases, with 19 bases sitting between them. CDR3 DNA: TGCGCCAGCAGCCAACCTTTACACGCGAACGGGGATAATTCACCCCTCCACTTT. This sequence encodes CASSQPLHANGDNSPLHF.

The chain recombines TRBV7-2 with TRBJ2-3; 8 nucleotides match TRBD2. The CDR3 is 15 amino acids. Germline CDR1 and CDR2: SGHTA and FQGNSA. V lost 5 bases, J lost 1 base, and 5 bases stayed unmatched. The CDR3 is CASSLGGAGTDTQYF. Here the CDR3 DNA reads TGTGCCAGCAGCCTCGGGGGGGCGGGCACAGATACGCAGTATTTT.

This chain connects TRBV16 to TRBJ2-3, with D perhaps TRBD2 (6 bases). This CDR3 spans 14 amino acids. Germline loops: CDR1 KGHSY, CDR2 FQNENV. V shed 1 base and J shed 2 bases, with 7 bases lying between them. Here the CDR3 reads CASSQWDSTDTQYF. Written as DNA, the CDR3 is TGTGCCAGCAGCCAATGGGACTCCACAGATACGCAGTATTTT.

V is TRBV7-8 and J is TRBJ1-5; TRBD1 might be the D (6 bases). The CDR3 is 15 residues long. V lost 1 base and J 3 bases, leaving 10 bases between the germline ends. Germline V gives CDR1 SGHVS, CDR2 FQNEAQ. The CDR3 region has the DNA TGTGCCAGCAGCTTAGTGCCAGGGGACAATCAGCCCCAGCATTTT. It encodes CASSLVPGDNQPQHF.

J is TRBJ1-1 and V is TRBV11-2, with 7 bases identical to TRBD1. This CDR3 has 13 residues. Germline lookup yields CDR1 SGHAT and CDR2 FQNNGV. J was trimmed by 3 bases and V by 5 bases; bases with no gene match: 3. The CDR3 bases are TGTGCCAGCAGCCGACAGGGTTACACTGAAGCTTTCTTT. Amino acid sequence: CASSRQGYTEAFF.

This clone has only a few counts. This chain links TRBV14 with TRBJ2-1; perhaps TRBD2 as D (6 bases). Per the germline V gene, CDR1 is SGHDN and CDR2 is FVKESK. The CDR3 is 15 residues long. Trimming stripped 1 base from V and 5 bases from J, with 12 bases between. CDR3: CASSQVPRRDNEQFF. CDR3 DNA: TGTGCCAGCAGCCAAGTACCCCGGAGGGACAATGAGCAGTTCTTC.

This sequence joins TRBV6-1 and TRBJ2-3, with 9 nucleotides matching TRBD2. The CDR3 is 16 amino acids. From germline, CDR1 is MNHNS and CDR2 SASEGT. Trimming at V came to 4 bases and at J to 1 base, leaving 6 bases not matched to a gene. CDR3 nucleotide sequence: TGTGCCAGCAGTGTTGGGCGGACTAGCGGCACAGATACGCAGTATTTT. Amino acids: CASSVGRTSGTDTQYF.

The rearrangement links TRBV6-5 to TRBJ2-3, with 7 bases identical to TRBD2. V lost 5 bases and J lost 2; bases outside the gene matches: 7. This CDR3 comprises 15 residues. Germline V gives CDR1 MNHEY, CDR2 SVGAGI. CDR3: CASSIGGGATDTQYF. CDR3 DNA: TGTGCCAGCAGTATCGGCGGGGGAGCCACAGATACGCAGTATTTT.

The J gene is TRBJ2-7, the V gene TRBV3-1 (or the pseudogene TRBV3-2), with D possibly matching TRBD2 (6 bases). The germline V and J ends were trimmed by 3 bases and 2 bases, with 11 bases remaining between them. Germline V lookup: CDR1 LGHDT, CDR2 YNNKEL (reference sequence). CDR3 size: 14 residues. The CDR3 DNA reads TGTGCCAGCAGCCATTTAGCGGTGCCCTACGAGCAGTACTTC. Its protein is CASSHLAVPYEQYF.